This TCR beta chain appears in the sequencing data of a study of early T cells in non-severe SARS-CoV-2 infection (dated by TCRdb to the early 2020s). About the full investigation: Because TCR sequencing relied on bulk RNA taken from unsorted whole blood, pairing of alpha and beta chains was not possible. What the study reported, not specific to this receptor: VDJdb matching was skewed toward anti-spike CD8 responses and likely underestimated virus-specific expansions by missing private and CD4 specificities.

This clonotype was found a few times. Its antigen target is currently unknown. One base away there is no much larger clone; base qualities are not given. The receptor library was made with 5' RACE. Instrument on record: NextSeq 500. The TCR library protocol attached unique molecular identifiers to individual cDNA molecules to correct for sequencing error and PCR bias. Sequencing covered both TCR alpha and beta chains, and within each sample the abundances of alpha and beta sequences were tightly co-correlated. Under the source paper's analysis protocol: V gene, J gene and CDR3 annotation of TCR sequences was performed with Decombinator V4. TCRs were defined as expanded if a significant change between any two time points was detected under a Poisson model with p below 0.0001. TCR abundances were normalised to the total number of TCRs sequenced per sample and expressed as counts per million. MAIT TCRs were defined by TRAV1-2 paired with TRAJ12, TRAJ20 or TRAJ33, and iNKT TCRs by TRAV10 paired with TRAJ18. VDJdb, accessed 1 November 2021, was searched for CMV, EBV and SARS-CoV-2 annotated TCRs, with TCRs annotated for multiple antigens excluded. TCRdb handled the public reads itself, with Q25 trimming in fastp and clone calling in MiXCR, and kept productive beta chains. Here each entry gathers all rows of one CDR3 protein and keeps the most common genes and DNA. The V and J calls here are based on TCRdb, not the publication. This sample has more than 60,000 distinct CDR3 sequences in its table, and approximately 13% of those were observed once. The ten biggest clones cover 7.5% to 9% of the sample.

This was a case-control study nested in a cohort of healthcare workers in London, UK, who had nasopharyngeal swab PCR tests and blood samples taken every week. Between 23 and 31 March 2020, the week of the UK lockdown, healthcare workers were enrolled and then followed up weekly for as long as 16 weeks. Per the germline V gene, SGHDT is the CDR1 and YYEEEE is the CDR2. The CDR3 runs 15 amino acids, cysteine and phenylalanine included. Just CDR3 DNA is preserved here, 45 bases in frame from base 1. V drops 8 bases and J drops 1 base, leaving 16 bases in between. Sequencing was done on a sample of whole blood. The chain employs TRBV5-6 and TRBJ2-1, and TRBD2 may be the D gene, going by 5 matching bases. This clonotype was obtained from an adult who was a healthcare worker with PCR-confirmed SARS-CoV-2 infection or an uninfected control (not recorded which). The CDR3 loop reads CASFSRRVSYNEQFF. In nucleotide form, the sequence is TGTGCCAGTTTCAGCCGGCGGGTATCCTACAATGAGCAGTTCTTC. Extended through the reference TRBV5-6 and TRBJ2-1 proteins, this CDR3 yields the full variable domain: DAGVTQSPTHLIKTRGQQVTLRCSPKSGHDTVSWYQQALGQGPQFIFQYYEEEERQRGNFPDRFSGHQFPNYSSELNVNALLLGDSALYLCASFSRRVSYNEQFFGPGTRLTVL.